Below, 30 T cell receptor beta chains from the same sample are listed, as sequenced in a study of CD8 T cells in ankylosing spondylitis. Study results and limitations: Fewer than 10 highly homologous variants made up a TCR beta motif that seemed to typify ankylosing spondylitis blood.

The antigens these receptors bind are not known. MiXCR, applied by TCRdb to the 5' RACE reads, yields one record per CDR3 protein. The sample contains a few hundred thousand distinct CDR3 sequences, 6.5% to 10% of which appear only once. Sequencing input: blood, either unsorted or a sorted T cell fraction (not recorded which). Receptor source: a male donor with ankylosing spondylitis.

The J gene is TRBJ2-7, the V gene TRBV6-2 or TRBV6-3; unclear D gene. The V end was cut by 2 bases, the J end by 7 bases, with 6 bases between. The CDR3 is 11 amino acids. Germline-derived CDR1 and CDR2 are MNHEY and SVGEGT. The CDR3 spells CASSYHEEQYF. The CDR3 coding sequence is TGTGCCAGCAGTTACCATGAGGAGCAGTACTTC.

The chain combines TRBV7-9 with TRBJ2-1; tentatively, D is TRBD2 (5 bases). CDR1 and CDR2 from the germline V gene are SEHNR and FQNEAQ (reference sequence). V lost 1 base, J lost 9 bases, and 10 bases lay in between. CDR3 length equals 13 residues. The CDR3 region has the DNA TGTGCCAGCAGCTTAGGGTCCGGGGTTGAGCAGTTCTTC. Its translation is CASSLGSGVEQFF.

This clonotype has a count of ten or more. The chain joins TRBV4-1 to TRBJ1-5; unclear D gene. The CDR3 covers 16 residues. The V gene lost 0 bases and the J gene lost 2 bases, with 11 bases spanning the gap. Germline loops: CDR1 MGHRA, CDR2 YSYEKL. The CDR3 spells CASSQEGLDGNQPQHF. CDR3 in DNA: TGCGCCAGCAGCCAAGAAGGGCTCGACGGCAATCAGCCCCAGCATTTT.

As DNA, the CDR3 is TGTGCCAGCAGTCCCGGGACAGGGAAAGATACGCAGTATTTT. It translates to CASSPGTGKDTQYF. The rearrangement joins TRBV12-3 or TRBV12-4 to TRBJ2-3; 9 nucleotides line up with TRBD1. The CDR3 is 14 residues long. V trimming: 5 bases; J trimming: 5 bases; junction bases outside the gene matches: 5.

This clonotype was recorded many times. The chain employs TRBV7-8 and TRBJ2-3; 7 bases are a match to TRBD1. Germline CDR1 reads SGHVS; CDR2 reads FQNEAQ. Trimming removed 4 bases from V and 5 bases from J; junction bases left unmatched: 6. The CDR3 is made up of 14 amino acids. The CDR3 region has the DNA TGTGCCAGCAGCTCGGGACAGTTTGTAGATACGCAGTATTTT. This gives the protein CASSSGQFVDTQYF.

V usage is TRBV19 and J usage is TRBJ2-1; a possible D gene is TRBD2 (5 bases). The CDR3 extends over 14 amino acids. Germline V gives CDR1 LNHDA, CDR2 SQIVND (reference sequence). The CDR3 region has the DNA TGTGCAACGTCCCCCGGGAACTCCTACAATGAGCAGTTCTTC. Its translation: CATSPGNSYNEQFF.

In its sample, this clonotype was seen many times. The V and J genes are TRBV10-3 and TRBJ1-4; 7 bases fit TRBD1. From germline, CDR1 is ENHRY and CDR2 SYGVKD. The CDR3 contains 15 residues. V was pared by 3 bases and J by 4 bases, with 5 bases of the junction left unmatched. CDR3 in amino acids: CAISEGTAYNEKLFF. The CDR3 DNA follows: TGTGCCATCAGTGAAGGGACAGCCTATAATGAAAAACTGTTTTTT.

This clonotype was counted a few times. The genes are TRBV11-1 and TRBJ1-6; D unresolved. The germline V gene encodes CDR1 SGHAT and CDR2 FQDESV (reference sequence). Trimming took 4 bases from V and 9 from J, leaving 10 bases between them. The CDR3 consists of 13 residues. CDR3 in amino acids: CASSWEISSPLHF. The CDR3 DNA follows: TGTGCCAGCAGCTGGGAGATCAGTTCACCCCTCCACTTT.

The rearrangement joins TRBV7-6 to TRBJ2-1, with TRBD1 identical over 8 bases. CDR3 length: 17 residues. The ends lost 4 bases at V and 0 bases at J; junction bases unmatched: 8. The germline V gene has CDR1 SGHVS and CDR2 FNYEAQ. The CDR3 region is CASSSSRGLSSYNEQFF. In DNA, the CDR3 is TGTGCCAGCAGCTCGAGCAGGGGGCTGAGCTCCTACAATGAGCAGTTCTTC. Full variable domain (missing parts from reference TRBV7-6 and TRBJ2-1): GAGVSQSPRYKVTKRGQDVALRCDPISGHVSLYWYRQALGQGPEFLTYFNYEAQQDKSGLPNDRFSAERPEGSISTLTIQRTEQRDSAMYRCASSSSRGLSSYNEQFFGPGTRLTVL.

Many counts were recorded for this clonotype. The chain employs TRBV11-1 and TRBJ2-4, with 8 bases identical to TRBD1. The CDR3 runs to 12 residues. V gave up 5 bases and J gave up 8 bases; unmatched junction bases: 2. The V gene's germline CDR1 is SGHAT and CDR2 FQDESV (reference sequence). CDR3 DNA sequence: TGTGCCAGCAGCAAGGGACAGGACATTCAGTACTTC. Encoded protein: CASSKGQDIQYF.

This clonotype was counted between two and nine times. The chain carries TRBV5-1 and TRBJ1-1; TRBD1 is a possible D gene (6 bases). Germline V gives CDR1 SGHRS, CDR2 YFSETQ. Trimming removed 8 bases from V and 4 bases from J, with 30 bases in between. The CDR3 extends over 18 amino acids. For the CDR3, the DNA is TGCGCCAGTTCCTCGTTCGCGGGGGGCCAGCGAGGTGGCACTGAAGCTTTCTTT. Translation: CASSSFAGGQRGGTEAFF. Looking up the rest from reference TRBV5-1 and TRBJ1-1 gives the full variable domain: KAGVTQTPRYLIKTRGQQVTLSCSPISGHRSVSWYQQTPGQGLQFLFEYFSETQRNKGNFPGRFSGRQFSNSRSEMNVSTLELGDSALYLCASSSFAGGQRGGTEAFFGQGTRLTVV.

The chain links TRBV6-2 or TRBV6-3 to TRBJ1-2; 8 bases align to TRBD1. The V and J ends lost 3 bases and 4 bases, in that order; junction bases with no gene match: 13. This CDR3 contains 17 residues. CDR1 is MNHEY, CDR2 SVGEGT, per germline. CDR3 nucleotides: TGTGCCAGCAGTTATGTGTCCGGACAGGGACAATTCTATGGCTACACCTTC. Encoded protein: CASSYVSGQGQFYGYTF.

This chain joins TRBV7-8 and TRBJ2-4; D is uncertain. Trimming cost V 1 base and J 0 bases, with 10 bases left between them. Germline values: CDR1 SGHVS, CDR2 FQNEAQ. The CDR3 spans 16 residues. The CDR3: CASSLVGQLAKNIQYF. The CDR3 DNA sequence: TGTGCCAGCAGCTTAGTAGGGCAGCTAGCCAAAAACATTCAGTACTTC. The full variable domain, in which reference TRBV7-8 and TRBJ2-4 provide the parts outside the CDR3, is GAGVSQSPRYKVAKRGQDVALRCDPISGHVSLFWYQQALGQGPEFLTYFQNEAQLDKSGLPSDRFFAERPEGSVSTLKIQRTQQEDSAVYLCASSLVGQLAKNIQYFGAGTRLSVL.

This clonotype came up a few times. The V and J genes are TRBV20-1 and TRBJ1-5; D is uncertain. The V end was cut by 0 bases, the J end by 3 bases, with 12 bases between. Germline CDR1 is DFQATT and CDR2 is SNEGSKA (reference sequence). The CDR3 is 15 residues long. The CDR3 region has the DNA TGCAGTGCTAGAGAAGGAGGCACCCTCAATCAGCCCCAGCATTTT. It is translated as CSAREGGTLNQPQHF.

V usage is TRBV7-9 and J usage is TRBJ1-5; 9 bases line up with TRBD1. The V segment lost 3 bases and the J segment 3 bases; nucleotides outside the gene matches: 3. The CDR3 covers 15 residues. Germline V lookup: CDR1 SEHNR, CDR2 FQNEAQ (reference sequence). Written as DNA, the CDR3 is TGTGCCAGCAGCTTGAGGGACAGGGCCAATCAGCCCCAGCATTTT. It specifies CASSLRDRANQPQHF.

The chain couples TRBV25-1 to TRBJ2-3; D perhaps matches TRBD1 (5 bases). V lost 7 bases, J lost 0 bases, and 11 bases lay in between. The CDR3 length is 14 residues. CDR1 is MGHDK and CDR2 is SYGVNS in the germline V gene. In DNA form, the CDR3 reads TGTGCCAGCACCCTTGGGGCCAGCACAGATACGCAGTATTTT. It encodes CASTLGASTDTQYF.

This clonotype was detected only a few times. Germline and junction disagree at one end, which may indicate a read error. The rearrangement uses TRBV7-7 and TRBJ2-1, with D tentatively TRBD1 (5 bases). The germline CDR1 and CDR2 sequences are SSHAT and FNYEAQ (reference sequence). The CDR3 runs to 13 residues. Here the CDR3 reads CASSLDRTSEQFF. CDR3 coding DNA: TGTGCTAGCAGCTTAGACCGGACAAGTGAGCAGTTCTTC.

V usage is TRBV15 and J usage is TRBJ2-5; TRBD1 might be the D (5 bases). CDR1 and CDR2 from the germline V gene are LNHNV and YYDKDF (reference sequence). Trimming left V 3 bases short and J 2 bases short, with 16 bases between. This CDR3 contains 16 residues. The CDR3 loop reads CATSRILGRQQETQYF. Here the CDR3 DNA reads TGTGCCACCAGCAGGATCCTGGGGCGGCAGCAAGAGACCCAGTACTTC.

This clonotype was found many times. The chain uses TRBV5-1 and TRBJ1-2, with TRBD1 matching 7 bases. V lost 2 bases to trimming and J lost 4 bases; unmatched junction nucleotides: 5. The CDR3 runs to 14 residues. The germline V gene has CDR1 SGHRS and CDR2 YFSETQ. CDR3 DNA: TGCGCCAGCAGCTTACAGGGGAGCGCCTATGGCTACACCTTC. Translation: CASSLQGSAYGYTF. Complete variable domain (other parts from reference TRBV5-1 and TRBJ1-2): KAGVTQTPRYLIKTRGQQVTLSCSPISGHRSVSWYQQTPGQGLQFLFEYFSETQRNKGNFPGRFSGRQFSNSRSEMNVSTLELGDSALYLCASSLQGSAYGYTFGSGTRLTVV.

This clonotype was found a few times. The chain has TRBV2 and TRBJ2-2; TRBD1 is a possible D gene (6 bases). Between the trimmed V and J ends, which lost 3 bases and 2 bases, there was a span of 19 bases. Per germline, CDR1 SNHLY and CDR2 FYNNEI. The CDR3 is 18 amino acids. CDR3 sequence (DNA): TGTGCCAGCAGTGACAGACAGGCGGTTCTGATAAACACCGGGGAGCTGTTTTTT. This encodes CASSDRQAVLINTGELFF.

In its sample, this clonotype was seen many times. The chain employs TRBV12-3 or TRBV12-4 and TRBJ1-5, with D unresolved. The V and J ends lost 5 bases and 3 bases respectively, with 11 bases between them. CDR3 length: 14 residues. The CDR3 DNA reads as TGTGCCAGCAGTCTTCCCCTACACAATCAGCCCCAGCATTTT. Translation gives CASSLPLHNQPQHF.

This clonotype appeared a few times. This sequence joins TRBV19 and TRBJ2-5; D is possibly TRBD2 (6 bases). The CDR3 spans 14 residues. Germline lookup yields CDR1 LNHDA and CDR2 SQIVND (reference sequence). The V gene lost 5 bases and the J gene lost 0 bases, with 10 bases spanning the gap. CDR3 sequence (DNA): TGTGCCAGTAGTGCCTGGACTAACCAAGAGACCCAGTACTTC. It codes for CASSAWTNQETQYF.

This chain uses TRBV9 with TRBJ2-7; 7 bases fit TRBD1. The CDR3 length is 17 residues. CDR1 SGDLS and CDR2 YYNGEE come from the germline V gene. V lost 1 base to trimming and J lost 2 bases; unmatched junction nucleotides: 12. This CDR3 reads CASSVRGPPTLTYEQYF. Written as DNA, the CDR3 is TGTGCCAGCAGCGTAAGGGGGCCACCTACCCTCACCTACGAGCAGTACTTC. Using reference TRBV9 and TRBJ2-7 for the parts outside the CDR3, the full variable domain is DSGVTQTPKHLITATGQRVTLRCSPRSGDLSVYWYQQSLDQGLQFLIQYYNGEERAKGNILERFSAQQFPDLHSELNLSSLELGDSALYFCASSVRGPPTLTYEQYFGPGTRLTVT.

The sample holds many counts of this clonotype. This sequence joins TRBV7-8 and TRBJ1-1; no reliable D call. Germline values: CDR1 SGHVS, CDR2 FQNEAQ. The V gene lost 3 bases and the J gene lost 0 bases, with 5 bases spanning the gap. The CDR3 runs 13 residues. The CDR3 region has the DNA TGTGCCAGCAGCTTTGGCCTGAACACTGAAGCTTTCTTT. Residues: CASSFGLNTEAFF.

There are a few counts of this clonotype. CDR3 coding DNA: TGTGCCAGCAGTTCCCAAGCGGGAGTGAGCACAGATACGCAGTATTTT. Translated: CASSSQAGVSTDTQYF. This chain connects TRBV28 to TRBJ2-3; TRBD2 agrees at 8 bases. The ends lost 4 bases at V and 0 bases at J; junction bases unmatched: 6. Germline V gene lookup returns CDR1 MDHEN and CDR2 SYDVKM. The CDR3 loop spans 16 amino acids.

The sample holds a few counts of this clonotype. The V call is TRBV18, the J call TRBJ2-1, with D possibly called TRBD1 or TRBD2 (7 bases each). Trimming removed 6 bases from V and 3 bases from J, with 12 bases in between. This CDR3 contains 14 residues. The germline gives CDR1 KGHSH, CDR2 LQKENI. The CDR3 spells CASSSGGDYNEQFF. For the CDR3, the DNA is TGTGCCAGCTCCTCAGGGGGGGACTACAATGAGCAGTTCTTC.

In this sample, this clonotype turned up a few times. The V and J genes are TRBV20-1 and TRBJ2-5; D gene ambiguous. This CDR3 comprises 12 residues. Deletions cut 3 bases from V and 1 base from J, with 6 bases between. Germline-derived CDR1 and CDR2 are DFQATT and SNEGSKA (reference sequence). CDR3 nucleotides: TGCAGTGCTAGGGCAAGCCAAGAGACCCAGTACTTC. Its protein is CSARASQETQYF.

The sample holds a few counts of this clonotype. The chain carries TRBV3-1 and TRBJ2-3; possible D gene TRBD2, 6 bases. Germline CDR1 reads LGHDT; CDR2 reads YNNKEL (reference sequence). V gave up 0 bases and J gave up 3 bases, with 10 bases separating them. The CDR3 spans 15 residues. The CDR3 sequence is CASSQDVLATDTQYF. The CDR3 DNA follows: TGTGCCAGCAGCCAAGATGTGCTAGCGACAGATACGCAGTATTTT.

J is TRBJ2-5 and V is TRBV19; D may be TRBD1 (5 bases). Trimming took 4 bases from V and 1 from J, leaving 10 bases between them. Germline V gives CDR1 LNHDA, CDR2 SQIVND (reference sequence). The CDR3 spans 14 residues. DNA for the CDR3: TGTGCCAGTAGTAGCCAACAGGCCCAAGAGACCCAGTACTTC. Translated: CASSSQQAQETQYF.

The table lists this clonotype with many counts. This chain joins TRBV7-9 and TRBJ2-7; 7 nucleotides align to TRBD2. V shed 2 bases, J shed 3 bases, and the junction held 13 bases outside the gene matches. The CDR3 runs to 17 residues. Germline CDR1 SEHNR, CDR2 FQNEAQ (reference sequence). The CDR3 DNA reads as TGTGCCAGCAGCTTATCGATCGGCGGGAGTGGATTCTACGAGCAGTACTTC. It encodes CASSLSIGGSGFYEQYF.